This TCR beta chain was identified in a study of blood T cells in healthy people across ages. Points from the study as a whole: Age showed a roughly linear inverse relationship with TCR beta diversity per million T cells. PBMC samples, being unsorted, prevented any conclusive comparison of naive and antigen-experienced cells.

Primers used in a second PCR of about 7 to 12 cycles were a sample-barcoded 5' primer and a J-beta primer mix. Each cDNA was tagged by a template-switch adaptor containing 12 random nucleotides. Via MiXCR, TCRdb re-called the 5' RACE reads, giving one row per CDR3 protein. This table has about 1,600,000 distinct CDR3 sequences, roughly 40% appearing once. Germline assignment: CDR1 MDHEN and CDR2 SYDVKM. With 6 bases removed from V and 10 bases from J, the gap between germline ends came to 16 bases. This CDR3 is 13 amino acids long. Details on this clonotype: Its antigen is not known.

The sequence derives from a woman younger than 35 in good health. The sample was blood. The chain is built from TRBV28 and TRBJ2-1; D gene unclear. The CDR3 protein is CASSRPGTREQFF. The CDR3 DNA reads as TGTGCCAGCAGCAGACCAGGCACCCGGGAGCAGTTCTTC.